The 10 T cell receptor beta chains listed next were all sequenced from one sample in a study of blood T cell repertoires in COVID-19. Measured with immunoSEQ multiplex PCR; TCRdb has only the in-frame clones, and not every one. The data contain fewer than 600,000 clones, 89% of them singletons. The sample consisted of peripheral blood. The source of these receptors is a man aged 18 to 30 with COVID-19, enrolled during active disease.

CDR3 loop: CASSPGGGSTDTQYF. The CDR3, as DNA: TGTGCCAGCAGCCCCGGGGGGGGGAGCACAGATACGCAGTATTTT. The chain has TRBV7-6 and TRBJ2-3, with TRBD2 identical over 8 bases. The CDR3 totals 15 residues. Looked up from germline, CDR1 is SGHVS and CDR2 is FNYEAQ. J lost 0 bases, V lost 5 bases, and 4 bases had no gene match. Variable domain in full (rest from reference TRBV7-6 and TRBJ2-3): GAGVSQSPRYKVTKRGQDVALRCDPISGHVSLYWYRQALGQGPEFLTYFNYEAQQDKSGLPNDRFSAERPEGSISTLTIQRTEQRDSAMYRCASSPGGGSTDTQYFGPGTRLTVL.

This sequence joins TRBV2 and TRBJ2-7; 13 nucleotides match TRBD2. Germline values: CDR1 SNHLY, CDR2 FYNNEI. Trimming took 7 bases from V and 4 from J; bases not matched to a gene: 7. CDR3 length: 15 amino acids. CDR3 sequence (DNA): TGTGCCAGCAAAGGGACTAGCGGGATTCAGTACGAGCAGTACTTC. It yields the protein CASKGTSGIQYEQYF.

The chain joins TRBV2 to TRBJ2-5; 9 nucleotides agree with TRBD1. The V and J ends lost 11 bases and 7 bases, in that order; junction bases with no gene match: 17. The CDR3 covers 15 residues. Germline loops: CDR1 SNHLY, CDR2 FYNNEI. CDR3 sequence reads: CAVSREDRGGGTQYF. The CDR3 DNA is TGTGCCGTCTCCAGAGAGGACAGGGGTGGAGGGACCCAGTACTTC.

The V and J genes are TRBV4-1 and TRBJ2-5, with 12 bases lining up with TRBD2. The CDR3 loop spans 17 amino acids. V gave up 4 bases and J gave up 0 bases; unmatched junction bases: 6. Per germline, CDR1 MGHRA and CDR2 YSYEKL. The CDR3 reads CASSLTTSGGNQETQYF. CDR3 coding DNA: TGCGCCAGCAGCCTTACGACTAGCGGGGGAAACCAAGAGACCCAGTACTTC.

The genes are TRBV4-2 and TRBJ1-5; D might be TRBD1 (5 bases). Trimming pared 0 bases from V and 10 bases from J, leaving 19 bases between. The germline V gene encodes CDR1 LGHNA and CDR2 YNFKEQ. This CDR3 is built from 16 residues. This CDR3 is CASSQDREQAHFPQHF. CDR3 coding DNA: TGTGCCAGCAGCCAAGATAGGGAACAGGCACATTTCCCCCAGCATTTT.

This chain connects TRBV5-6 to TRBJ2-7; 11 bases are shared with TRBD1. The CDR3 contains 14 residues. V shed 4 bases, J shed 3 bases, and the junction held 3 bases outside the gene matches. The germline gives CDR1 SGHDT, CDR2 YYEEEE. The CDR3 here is CASSRDRGYYEQYF. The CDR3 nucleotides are TGTGCCAGCAGCAGGGACAGGGGGTACTACGAGCAGTACTTC.

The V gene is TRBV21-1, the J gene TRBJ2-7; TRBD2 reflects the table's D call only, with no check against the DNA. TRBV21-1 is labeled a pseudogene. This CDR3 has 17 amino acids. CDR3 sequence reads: CASSKGAEAQIFYEQYF. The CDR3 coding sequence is TGTGCCAGCAGCAAGGGAGCGGAGGCCCAGATCTTCTACGAGCAGTACTTC.

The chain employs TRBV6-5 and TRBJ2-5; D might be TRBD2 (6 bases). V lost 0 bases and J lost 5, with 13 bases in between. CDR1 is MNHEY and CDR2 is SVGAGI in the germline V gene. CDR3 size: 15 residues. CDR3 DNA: TGTGCCAGCAGTTACTCGACACGAAGCGGGGAGACCCAGTACTTC. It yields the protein CASSYSTRSGETQYF.

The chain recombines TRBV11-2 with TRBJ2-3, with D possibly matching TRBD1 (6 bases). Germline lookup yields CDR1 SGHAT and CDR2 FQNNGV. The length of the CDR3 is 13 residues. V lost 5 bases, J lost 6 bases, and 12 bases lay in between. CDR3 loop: CASSLNREDTQYF. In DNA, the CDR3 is TGTGCCAGCAGCCTAAACAGGGAGGATACGCAGTATTTT.

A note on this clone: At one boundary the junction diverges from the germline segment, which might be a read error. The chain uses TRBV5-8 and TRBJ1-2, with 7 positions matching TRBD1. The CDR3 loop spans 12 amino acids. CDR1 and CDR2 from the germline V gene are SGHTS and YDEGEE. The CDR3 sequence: CASSWGQPALSF. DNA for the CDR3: TGTGCCAGCAGCTGGGGACAGCCCGCCTTGTCCTTC.